This T cell receptor beta chain was retrieved from a study of blood T cell repertoires in COVID-19. Across the whole study: The United States, Italy and Spain supplied acute and convalescent COVID-19 samples.

The CDR3 length is 17 residues. The germline V gene encodes CDR1 SGHDT and CDR2 YYEEEE. V gave up 4 bases and J gave up 5 bases, with 21 bases separating them. Authors' analysis steps: Amplified reference gene primers provided the basis for estimating nucleated cell counts. TCRdb keeps only in-frame clones here, not all; method: immunoSEQ multiplex PCR. Clone size and the V and J calls come from that table; the DNA yielded D and trimming. Of 180,000 or so clones listed, around 83% are singletons. V is TRBV5-6 and J is TRBJ2-2; a possible D gene is TRBD2 (5 bases). The sample taken for sequencing was peripheral blood. The TCR comes from a woman younger than 45 with active or convalescent COVID-19. The CDR3 loop reads CASSALRGQSLTGELFF. CDR3 nucleotide sequence: TGTGCCAGCAGCGCCCTCCGGGGTCAGTCTTTGACCGGGGAGCTGTTTTTT.